The 2 T cell receptor beta chains below come from one sample, sequenced in a study of Ad26.COV2.S vaccination and SARS-CoV-2 variants. Assay used: immunoSEQ multiplex PCR; TCRdb lists only in-frame clones, some missing. This table has more than 300,000 clones, 70% to 90% appearing once. Treatment meaning: roughly 19 received Ad26.COV2.S at low or high dose, single or two shots; about five received placebo; per-sample allocation not given. Each sample was drawn 63 days after the first injection (of vaccine or placebo). The material sequenced was peripheral blood, taken in a trial of Ad26.COV2.S vaccine versus placebo. Every receptor here comes from a person between 18 and 65 years old who received the Ad26.COV2.S COVID-19 vaccine or a placebo.

The J gene is TRBJ2-7, the V gene TRBV3-1 (or the pseudogene TRBV3-2); tentative D call: TRBD1 (5 bases). This CDR3 has 14 amino acids. The ends were cut back, 1 base at V and 2 bases at J, with 9 bases in the middle. Germline V CDR1 and CDR2: LGHDT, YNNKEL (reference sequence). The CDR3, as DNA: TGTGCCAGCAGCCAAGGCAGGGCCGCCTACGAGCAGTACTTC. Amino acids: CASSQGRAAYEQYF.

The rearrangement links TRBV7-6 to TRBJ1-2; D is undetermined. CDR1 SGHVS and CDR2 FNYEAQ come from the germline V gene. This CDR3 contains 12 residues. The V end was cut by 1 base, the J end by 4 bases, with 4 bases between. The CDR3, as DNA: TGTGCCAGCAGCTTAGACAGCTATGGCTACACCTTC. Translation: CASSLDSYGYTF.